Presented here are 9 T cell receptor beta chains from one specimen sequenced in a study of blood T cell repertoires in COVID-19. Sequencing used immunoSEQ multiplex PCR; TCRdb keeps in-frame clones, though not all of them. The sample shows roughly 99,000 clones, around 74% of them seen only once. The sequencing sample was made of peripheral blood. These receptors all come from a woman of 80 years or more with active or convalescent COVID-19.

The V call is TRBV18, the J call TRBJ2-5, with D possibly matching TRBD1 (6 bases). This CDR3 spans 13 amino acids. The germline gives CDR1 KGHSH, CDR2 LQKENI. V was clipped by 3 bases and J by 4 bases, with 9 bases between them. The CDR3 DNA sequence: TGTGCCAGCTCACCGGGACATCGAGAGACCCAGTACTTC. It specifies CASSPGHRETQYF.

V usage is TRBV7-6 and J usage is TRBJ2-7, with 7 bases aligning to TRBD1. The CDR3 length is 16 residues. Germline V gene sequence: CDR1 SGHVS, CDR2 FNYEAQ. Trimming took 0 bases from V and 3 from J; bases not matched to a gene: 8. The CDR3 DNA follows: TGTGCCAGCAGCTTAGCCCCGACAGGGTACTACTACGAGCAGTACTTC. It yields the protein CASSLAPTGYYYEQYF.

V gene TRBV19 combines with J gene TRBJ1-2; possible D gene TRBD1, 5 bases. V lost 6 bases and J lost 3, with 11 bases in between. The CDR3 contains 13 residues. Germline CDR1 is LNHDA and CDR2 is SQIVND (reference sequence). The CDR3 sequence: CASSTRDHYGYTF. CDR3 DNA: TGTGCCAGTAGCACCAGGGATCACTATGGCTACACCTTC.

For this clone: The junction departs from germline at one end; a sequencing error may be responsible. The rearrangement joins TRBV7-7 to TRBJ2-7; tentatively, D is TRBD2 (6 bases). Germline CDR1 and CDR2: SSHAT and FNYEAQ (reference sequence). This CDR3 has 16 amino acids. CDR3 protein: CASSPGGGASGGEQYF. Here the CDR3 DNA reads TGTGCTAGCAGCCCGGGTGGAGGTGCGTCTGGAGGGGAGCAGTACTTC. Full variable domain (outside the CDR3, taken from reference TRBV7-7 and TRBJ2-7): GAGVSQSPRYKVTKRGQDVTLRCDPISSHATLYWYQQALGQGPEFLTYFNYEAQPDKSGLPSDRFSAERPEGSISTLTIQRTEQRDSAMYRCASSPGGGASGGEQYFGPGTRLTVT.

The gene calls are TRBV4-1 and TRBJ2-3; 8 nucleotides match TRBD2. Germline V CDR1 and CDR2: MGHRA, YSYEKL. With V trimmed by 1 base and J by 4 bases, 10 bases remained unmatched. This CDR3 is 17 amino acids long. For the CDR3, the DNA is TGCGCCAGCAGCCAAGGGTTAGCGGGGATAATATCAGATACGCAGTATTTT. Amino acid sequence: CASSQGLAGIISDTQYF.

CDR3 residues: CASSLGTVRNIQYF. Written as DNA, the CDR3 is TGCGCCAGCAGCCTAGGGACAGTCAGAAACATTCAGTACTTC. The V and J genes are TRBV4-3 and TRBJ2-4; TRBD1 matches 7 bases. Germline CDR1 reads LGHNA; CDR2 reads YSLEER. This CDR3 is built from 14 residues. V lost 4 bases to trimming and J lost 6 bases; unmatched junction nucleotides: 6.

This sequence joins TRBV7-2 and TRBJ1-4; D might be TRBD1 (5 bases). The germline CDR1 and CDR2 sequences are SGHTA and FQGNSA. Trimming removed 5 bases from V and 7 bases from J, with 17 bases in between. CDR3 length: 15 amino acids. As DNA, the CDR3 is TGTGCCAGCAGCCTAGGGGTCGGGGGGAGTGAAAAACTGTTTTTT. This codes for CASSLGVGGSEKLFF.

The gene calls are TRBV4-1 and TRBJ2-7; D might be TRBD1 (6 bases). The V end lost 1 base, the J end lost 2 bases, and 21 bases lay between the germline ends. Germline values: CDR1 MGHRA, CDR2 YSYEKL. This CDR3 spans 18 amino acids. The CDR3 here is CASSQVGPDRPPTYEQYF. The CDR3 bases are TGCGCCAGCAGCCAAGTGGGCCCCGACAGGCCGCCGACCTACGAGCAGTACTTC.

CDR3 sequence reads: CASSYFTGRREKLFF. In DNA, the CDR3 is TGTGCCAGCAGTTACTTCACAGGGCGGCGTGAAAAACTGTTTTTT. The chain couples TRBV6-2 or TRBV6-3 to TRBJ1-4; a possible D gene is TRBD1 (6 bases). Between the trimmed V and J ends, which lost 1 base and 7 bases, there was a span of 13 bases. The CDR3 has 15 residues. In germline, CDR1 is MNHEY, CDR2 SVGEGT.